The 4 T cell receptor beta chains below all came from one sample that was sequenced in a study of control samples from healthy donors and cancer patients. Here immunoSEQ multiplex PCR was the method, and the copy in TCRdb shows in-frame clones only, minus some. The profile shows roughly 100,000 clones, 80% to 95% of them singletons. Sequencing used blood. These TCRs come from a human donor in good health. The donor label of this sample is uncertain.

This clone appeared once. The chain is built from TRBV10-3 and TRBJ2-7, with 9 nucleotides matching TRBD1. CDR1 is ENHRY and CDR2 is SYGVKD in the germline V gene. The CDR3 has 13 residues. Trimming cost V 7 bases and J 5 bases; bases outside gene matches: 6. This CDR3 is CAINGQGSDEQYF. The CDR3 coding sequence is TGTGCCATCAATGGACAGGGGAGCGACGAGCAGTACTTC.

V is TRBV28 and J is TRBJ2-3; 7 nucleotides match TRBD2. This CDR3 has 17 amino acids. Germline trimming cut 5 bases from V and 0 bases from J; bases unmatched to any gene: 11. Germline V CDR1 and CDR2: MDHEN, SYDVKM. In nucleotides, the CDR3 is TGTGCCAGCAGTCCCCCGGGGCTAGCGGCTAGCACAGATACGCAGTATTTT. Its translation is CASSPPGLAASTDTQYF.

The chain couples TRBV9 to TRBJ1-6; 7 bases align to TRBD1. The CDR3 sequence is 16 residues long. Unmatched junction bases numbered 13, after V lost 3 bases and J lost 10 bases. Germline CDR1 is SGDLS and CDR2 is YYNGEE. CDR3 DNA sequence: TGTGCCAGCAGCGATTCAAACACAGGGGTTCGATCACCCCTCCACTTT. Translated, it gives CASSDSNTGVRSPLHF.

The rearrangement links TRBV7-9 to TRBJ1-2, with unresolved D. CDR3 length equals 14 residues. The germline V gene has CDR1 SEHNR and CDR2 FQNEAQ (reference sequence). Trimming pared 4 bases from V and 6 bases from J, leaving 15 bases between. Written as DNA, the CDR3 is TGTGCCAGCAGCTCCGACCCTATTTCTCATGGCTACACCTTC. Translating gives CASSSDPISHGYTF.